Following are 2 T cell receptor beta chains from one sample sequenced in a study of technical replicates of blood from a few donors. Assay used: immunoSEQ multiplex PCR; TCRdb lists only in-frame clones, some missing. The table has 98,000 or so clones, 95% seen once. Sequenced sample: T cells isolated from PBMCs. These receptors came from a human donor in good health.

The V and J genes are TRBV9 and TRBJ1-6, with 7 bases aligning to TRBD1. The CDR3 consists of 14 residues. Germline loops: CDR1 SGDLS, CDR2 YYNGEE. Germline trimming cut 4 bases from V and 8 bases from J; bases unmatched to any gene: 6. DNA for the CDR3: TGTGCCAGCAGCCCCTCCCAGGGGGATTCACCCCTCCACTTT. It codes for CASSPSQGDSPLHF.

The chain recombines TRBV5-1 with TRBJ1-2; D is undetermined. CDR1 and CDR2 (germline): SGHRS, YFSETQ. V lost 4 bases and J 5 bases, leaving 18 bases between the germline ends. CDR3 length: 15 amino acids. This chain's CDR3 is CASSETDTERYGYTF. The CDR3 nucleotides read TGCGCCAGCAGCGAGACCGACACCGAGCGGTATGGCTACACCTTC. Together with reference TRBV5-1 and TRBJ1-2, the CDR3 gives the full variable domain: KAGVTQTPRYLIKTRGQQVTLSCSPISGHRSVSWYQQTPGQGLQFLFEYFSETQRNKGNFPGRFSGRQFSNSRSEMNVSTLELGDSALYLCASSETDTERYGYTFGSGTRLTVV.